These 24 T cell receptor beta chains share one sample of origin, sequenced in a study of blood T cell repertoires in COVID-19 (dated by TCRdb to the early 2020s). The library came from the immunoSEQ multiplex PCR assay. TCRdb limited this immuneACCESS table to in-frame rearrangements with V and J called. A share of clones is missing; checked studies link under half to unresolved V genes, and the rest is unexplained. Here the sample has just over 95,000 clones; about nine tenths occur a single time. About 5.5% of the sample rests with the top ten. Sequencing was done on a sample of peripheral blood. These receptors were obtained from a man between 45 and 60 years old with acute or convalescent COVID-19.

The rearrangement uses TRBV6-5 and TRBJ1-1; a possible D gene is TRBD1 (5 bases). Germline CDR1 MNHEY, CDR2 SVGAGI. V was shortened by 5 bases and J by 2 bases, with 9 bases between the two germline ends. The length of the CDR3 is 13 residues. CDR3 amino acids: CASSRGTNTEAFF. In DNA, the CDR3 is TGTGCCAGCAGTCGGGGGACTAACACTGAAGCTTTCTTT.

V and J are TRBV19 and TRBJ2-3; no clear D gene. V lost 1 base and J 2 bases, leaving 10 bases between the germline ends. Germline V gene sequence: CDR1 LNHDA, CDR2 SQIVND (reference sequence). The length of the CDR3 is 15 residues. In DNA form, the CDR3 reads TGTGCCAGTAGTATAGGCGGCCTCCCCACAGATACGCAGTATTTT. It codes for CASSIGGLPTDTQYF.

This clone was seen a single time. V is TRBV5-8 and J is TRBJ2-3, with 8 bases lining up with TRBD2. The CDR3 covers 15 residues. Germline CDR1 reads SGHTS; CDR2 reads YDEGEE. J lost 8 bases, V lost 4 bases, and 12 bases had no gene match. CDR3 in amino acids: CASSHRGGRHPTQYF. CDR3 DNA: TGTGCCAGCAGCCACCGGGGCGGGAGGCATCCTACGCAGTATTTT.

The chain has TRBV14 and TRBJ2-5; tentatively, D is TRBD1 (5 bases). The germline gives CDR1 SGHDN, CDR2 FVKESK. The CDR3 length is 12 residues. The V gene lost 6 bases and the J gene lost 3 bases, with 8 bases spanning the gap. The CDR3 sequence is CASSWTKETQYF. For the CDR3, the DNA is TGTGCCAGCAGTTGGACAAAAGAGACCCAGTACTTC.

The chain links TRBV5-8 to TRBJ2-7; 9 bases agree with TRBD1. CDR3 size: 15 residues. From germline, CDR1 is SGHTS and CDR2 YDEGEE. The ends lost 4 bases at V and 5 bases at J; junction bases unmatched: 10. The CDR3 is CASSTLGQGHNEQYF. For the CDR3, the DNA is TGTGCCAGCAGCACCCTAGGACAGGGGCATAACGAGCAGTACTTC.

The rearrangement uses TRBV21-1 and TRBJ2-2; TRBD2 is the table's D call and was not checked against the DNA. TRBV21-1 has pseudogene status. The CDR3 sequence is 16 residues long. CDR3 loop: CASRLRSRPNTGELFF. DNA of the CDR3: TGTGCCAGCCGTCTCCGGAGTAGACCGAACACCGGGGAGCTGTTTTTT.

The V and J genes are TRBV7-9 and TRBJ1-1; no reliable D call. CDR3 length equals 15 residues. V lost 4 bases and J lost 4, with 16 bases in between. Germline V gene lookup returns CDR1 SEHNR and CDR2 FQNEAQ (reference sequence). The CDR3 nucleotides are TGTGCCAGCAGCTATGACAATGGGGAGGGCACTGAAGCTTTCTTT. Translation: CASSYDNGEGTEAFF.

The chain is built from TRBV3-1 (or the pseudogene TRBV3-2) and TRBJ2-5; perhaps TRBD2 as D (6 bases). This CDR3 is 15 amino acids long. Germline CDR1 LGHDT, CDR2 YNNKEL (reference sequence). The V gene lost 1 base and the J gene lost 4 bases, with 13 bases spanning the gap. CDR3 protein: CASSQVDGRGETQYF. The CDR3 DNA reads as TGTGCCAGCAGCCAAGTAGACGGGAGAGGAGAGACCCAGTACTTC.

The chain combines TRBV12-5 with TRBJ2-1; 12 nucleotides agree with TRBD2. With 5 bases clipped from V and 7 bases from J, the junction kept 9 bases outside the gene matches. Germline V gives CDR1 LGHNT, CDR2 FRNRAP. This CDR3 is 16 amino acids long. The CDR3 DNA is TGTGCTAGTGGTATATCCGGGACTAGCGGGTCAAATGAGCAGTTCTTC. Translated, it gives CASGISGTSGSNEQFF.

The genes are TRBV11-2 and TRBJ1-1, with 11 bases lining up with TRBD1. V was clipped by 4 bases and J by 3 bases; unmatched bases: 4. This CDR3 has 15 amino acids. Germline V lookup: CDR1 SGHAT, CDR2 FQNNGV. CDR3 sequence: CASSSGQGDYTEAFF. In DNA, the CDR3 is TGTGCCAGCAGCTCGGGACAGGGGGACTACACTGAAGCTTTCTTT.

This rearrangement joins TRBV27 to TRBJ1-2, with unresolved D. Looked up from germline, CDR1 is MNHEY and CDR2 is SMNVEV (reference sequence). Trimming took 2 bases from V and 2 from J, leaving 12 bases between them. The CDR3 runs to 15 residues. The chain's CDR3 is CASSLRGLGNYGYTF. In DNA, the CDR3 is TGTGCCAGCAGTTTAAGAGGGTTGGGCAACTATGGCTACACCTTC.

J is TRBJ2-2 and V is TRBV5-1; TRBD2 aligns across 8 bases. Losses at the gene ends were 6 bases for V and 7 bases for J; bases not matched to a gene: 17. This CDR3 contains 17 residues. Germline CDR1 is SGHRS and CDR2 is YFSETQ. CDR3 protein: CASTRLKVAGSSGELFF. The DNA for the CDR3 is TGCGCCAGCACGAGGTTGAAAGTAGCGGGGTCCAGCGGGGAGCTGTTTTTT.

This clone was observed once. The chain recombines TRBV7-9 with TRBJ2-7, with D tentatively TRBD2 (6 bases). Trimming stripped 5 bases from V and 1 base from J, with 18 bases between. This CDR3 is built from 16 residues. CDR1 and CDR2 from the germline V gene are SEHNR and FQNEAQ (reference sequence). CDR3 nucleotide sequence: TGTGCCAGCAGCCCAATTAGCGGCGTGGGGTCCTACGAGCAGTACTTC. Its translation is CASSPISGVGSYEQYF.

This chain joins TRBV19 and TRBJ2-1, with unresolved D. The germline V gene has CDR1 LNHDA and CDR2 SQIVND (reference sequence). The V end lost 6 bases, the J end lost 0 bases, and 9 bases lay between the germline ends. This CDR3 region has 14 residues. The CDR3: CASRVSGSYNEQFF. The CDR3, as DNA: TGTGCCAGTAGAGTCTCGGGCTCCTACAATGAGCAGTTCTTC.

The V and J genes are TRBV18 and TRBJ2-6; 9 bases are shared with TRBD1. This CDR3 is built from 16 residues. Germline CDR1 reads KGHSH; CDR2 reads LQKENI. After removal of 3 bases from V and 3 bases from J, the junction contained 3 bases not matched to a gene. As DNA, the CDR3 is TGTGCCAGCTCACCTGGGACAGGGAGTGGGGCCAACGTCCTGACTTTC. Its translation: CASSPGTGSGANVLTF. Using reference TRBV18 and TRBJ2-6 for the parts outside the CDR3, the full variable domain is NAGVMQNPRHLVRRRGQEARLRCSPMKGHSHVYWYRQLPEEGLKFMVYLQKENIIDESGMPKERFSAEFPKEGPSILRIQQVVRGDSAAYFCASSPGTGSGANVLTFGAGSRLTVL.

This chain links TRBV10-3 with TRBJ2-1; D is possibly TRBD1 (6 bases). Germline V gene sequence: CDR1 ENHRY, CDR2 SYGVKD. The CDR3 has 17 amino acids. The V end lost 4 bases, the J end lost 0 bases, and 16 bases lay between the germline ends. The CDR3 sequence is CAISARVGAGSYNEQFF. The CDR3, as DNA: TGTGCCATCAGTGCCCGTGTGGGGGCGGGCTCCTACAATGAGCAGTTCTTC.

The rearrangement links TRBV7-2 to TRBJ2-1; 10 bases map to TRBD2. Germline CDR1 is SGHTA and CDR2 is FQGNSA. J was trimmed by 7 bases and V by 2 bases; bases with no gene match: 14. The CDR3 consists of 18 residues. The CDR3 spells CASSLFPAGGWSMNEQFF. CDR3 sequence (DNA): TGTGCCAGCAGCTTATTTCCAGCGGGAGGGTGGAGTATGAATGAGCAGTTCTTC.

The chain links TRBV11-3 to TRBJ2-2, with D perhaps TRBD1 (6 bases). Germline CDR1 reads SGHNT; CDR2 reads YENEEA. There are 16 residues in the CDR3. V was trimmed by 1 base and J by 2 bases, leaving 11 bases between them. CDR3 nucleotides: TGTGCCAGCAGCTTAGCCGGGACAAGTAACACCGGGGAGCTGTTTTTT. Residues: CASSLAGTSNTGELFF.

The rearrangement links TRBV23-1 to TRBJ2-3, with 9 bases lining up with TRBD1. TRBV23-1 is given ORF status, its function remaining uncertain. The CDR3 contains 14 residues. The ends lost 6 bases at V and 6 bases at J; junction bases unmatched: 7. CDR3 coding DNA: TGCGCCAGCAGAGGACAGGGGTTTTGGGATACGCAGTATTTT. Its protein is CASRGQGFWDTQYF.

The rearrangement links TRBV10-3 to TRBJ1-2, with a possible D match to TRBD1 (6 bases). Looked up from germline, CDR1 is ENHRY and CDR2 is SYGVKD. Trimming stripped 3 bases from V and 8 bases from J, with 19 bases between. The CDR3 runs to 15 residues. CDR3: CAISDRGKARYGYTF. CDR3 nucleotides: TGTGCCATCAGTGACAGGGGAAAGGCGAGATACGGCTACACCTTC.

The chain combines TRBV9 with TRBJ2-7, with 11 bases fitting TRBD2. Germline loops: CDR1 SGDLS, CDR2 YYNGEE. V lost 3 bases to trimming and J lost 5 bases; unmatched junction nucleotides: 10. CDR3 length: 16 amino acids. CDR3 nucleotides: TGTGCCAGCAGCGCACGGGCACTAGCGGGAGTGAACGAGCAGTACTTC. Its translation is CASSARALAGVNEQYF. Filled out from reference TRBV9 and TRBJ2-7, the complete variable domain reads DSGVTQTPKHLITATGQRVTLRCSPRSGDLSVYWYQQSLDQGLQFLIQYYNGEERAKGNILERFSAQQFPDLHSELNLSSLELGDSALYFCASSARALAGVNEQYFGPGTRLTVT.

This clone was found a few times. CDR3 residues: CASRPSYEQYF. CDR3 in DNA: TGTGCCAGCCGTCCCTCCTACGAGCAGTACTTC. The chain employs TRBV7-9 and TRBJ2-7; no reliable D call. Trimming took 8 bases from V and 0 from J, leaving 5 bases between them. The CDR3 contains 11 residues. The germline gives CDR1 SEHNR, CDR2 FQNEAQ (reference sequence). Using reference TRBV7-9 and TRBJ2-7 for the parts outside the CDR3, the full variable domain is DTGVSQNPRHKITKRGQNVTFRCDPISEHNRLYWYRQTLGQGPEFLTYFQNEAQLEKSRLLSDRFSAERPKGSFSTLEIQRTEQGDSAMYLCASRPSYEQYFGPGTRLTVT.

The V gene is TRBV27, the J gene TRBJ2-3, with 9 bases fitting TRBD2. This CDR3 has 16 residues. In germline, CDR1 is MNHEY, CDR2 SMNVEV (reference sequence). Unmatched junction bases numbered 5, after V lost 2 bases and J lost 2 bases. The CDR3 loop is CASSLRAGGYTDTQYF. The CDR3 nucleotides are TGTGCCAGCAGTTTAAGGGCGGGAGGGTACACAGATACGCAGTATTTT.

A few counts support this clone. The chain recombines TRBV6-6 with TRBJ1-3, with 9 bases aligning to TRBD1. Germline V gives CDR1 MNHNY, CDR2 SVGAGI (reference sequence). With 10 bases clipped from V and 8 bases from J, the junction kept 6 bases outside the gene matches. The CDR3 has 12 amino acids. The CDR3 spells CATQGAKDTIYF. The CDR3 coding sequence is TGTGCCACACAGGGGGCGAAGGACACCATATATTTT.